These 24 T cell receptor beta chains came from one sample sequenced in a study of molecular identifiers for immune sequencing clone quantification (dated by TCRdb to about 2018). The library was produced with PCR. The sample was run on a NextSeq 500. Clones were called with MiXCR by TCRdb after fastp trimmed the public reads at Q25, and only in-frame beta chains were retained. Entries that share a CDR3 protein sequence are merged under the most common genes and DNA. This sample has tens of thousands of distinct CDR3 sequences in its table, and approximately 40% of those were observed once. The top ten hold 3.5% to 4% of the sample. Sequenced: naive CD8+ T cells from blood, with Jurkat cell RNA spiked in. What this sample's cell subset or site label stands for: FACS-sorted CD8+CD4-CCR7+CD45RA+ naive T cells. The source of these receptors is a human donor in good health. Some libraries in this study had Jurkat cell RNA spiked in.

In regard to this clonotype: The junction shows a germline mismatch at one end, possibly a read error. The CDR3 DNA is TGTGCCAGCAGTTTGGTACAGGACACAGATACGCACTATTTT. Its protein product is CASSLVQDTDTHYF. The rearrangement links TRBV27 to TRBJ2-3; tentatively, D is TRBD1 (5 bases). Germline values: CDR1 MNHEY, CDR2 SMNVEV (reference sequence). The CDR3 loop spans 14 amino acids.

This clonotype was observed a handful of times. The CDR3 DNA reads as TGCGCCAGCAGCTTGATGGGGAACACTGAAGCTTTCTTT. It is translated as CASSLMGNTEAFF. The chain recombines TRBV5-1 with TRBJ1-1, with D unresolved. Trimming stripped 1 base from V and 1 base from J, with 5 bases between. Germline assignment: CDR1 SGHRS and CDR2 YFSETQ. The length of the CDR3 is 13 residues.

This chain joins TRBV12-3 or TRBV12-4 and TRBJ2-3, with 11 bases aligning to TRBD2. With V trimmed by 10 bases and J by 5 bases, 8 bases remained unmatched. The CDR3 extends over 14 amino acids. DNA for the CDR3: TGTGCCACCTTAGCGGGAGGGTATGGAGATACGCAGTATTTT. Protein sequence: CATLAGGYGDTQYF.

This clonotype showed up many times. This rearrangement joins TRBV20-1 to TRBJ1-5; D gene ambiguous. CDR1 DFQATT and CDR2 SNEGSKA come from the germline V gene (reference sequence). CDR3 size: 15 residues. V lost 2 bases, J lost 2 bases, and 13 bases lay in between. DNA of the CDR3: TGCAGTGCTAGAACTGGGGATTATGGCAATCAGCCCCAGCATTTT. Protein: CSARTGDYGNQPQHF.

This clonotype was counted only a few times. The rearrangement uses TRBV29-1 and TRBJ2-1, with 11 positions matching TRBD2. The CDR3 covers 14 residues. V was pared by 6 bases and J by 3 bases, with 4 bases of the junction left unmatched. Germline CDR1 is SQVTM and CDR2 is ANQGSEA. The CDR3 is CSVAGTSGYNEQFF. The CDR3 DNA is TGCAGCGTGGCCGGGACTAGCGGCTACAATGAGCAGTTCTTC.

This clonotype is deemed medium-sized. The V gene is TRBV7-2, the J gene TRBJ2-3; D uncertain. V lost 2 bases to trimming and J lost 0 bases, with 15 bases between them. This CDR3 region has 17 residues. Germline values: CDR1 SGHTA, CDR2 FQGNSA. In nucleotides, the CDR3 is TGTGCCAGCAGCTTATTCCCTCCGGACCCCAGCACAGATACGCAGTATTTT. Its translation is CASSLFPPDPSTDTQYF.

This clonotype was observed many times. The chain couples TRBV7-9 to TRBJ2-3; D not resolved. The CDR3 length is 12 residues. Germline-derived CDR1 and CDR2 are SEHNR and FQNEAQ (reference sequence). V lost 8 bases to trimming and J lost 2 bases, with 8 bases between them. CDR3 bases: TGTGCCAGCCAAGGATCCACAGATACGCAGTATTTT. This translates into CASQGSTDTQYF. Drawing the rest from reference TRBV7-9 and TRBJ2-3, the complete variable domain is DTGVSQNPRHKITKRGQNVTFRCDPISEHNRLYWYRQTLGQGPEFLTYFQNEAQLEKSRLLSDRFSAERPKGSFSTLEIQRTEQGDSAMYLCASQGSTDTQYFGPGTRLTVL.

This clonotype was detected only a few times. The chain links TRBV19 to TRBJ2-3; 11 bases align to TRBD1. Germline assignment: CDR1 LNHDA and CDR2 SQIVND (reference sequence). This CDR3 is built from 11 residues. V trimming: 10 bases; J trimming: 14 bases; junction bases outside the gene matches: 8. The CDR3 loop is CATGTGGILYF. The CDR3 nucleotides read TGTGCCACGGGGACAGGGGGAATCCTGTATTTT.

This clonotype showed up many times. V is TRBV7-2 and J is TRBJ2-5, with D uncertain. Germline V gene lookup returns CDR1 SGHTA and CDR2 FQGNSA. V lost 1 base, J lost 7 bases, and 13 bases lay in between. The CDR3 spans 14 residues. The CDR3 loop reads CASSLDGVFGTQYF. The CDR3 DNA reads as TGTGCCAGCAGCTTAGATGGGGTTTTTGGGACCCAGTACTTC. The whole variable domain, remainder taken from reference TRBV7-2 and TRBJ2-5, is GAGVSQSPSNKVTEKGKDVELRCDPISGHTALYWYRQSLGQGLEFLIYFQGNSAPDKSGLPSDRFSAERTGGSVSTLTIQRTQQEDSAVYLCASSLDGVFGTQYFGPGTRLLVL.

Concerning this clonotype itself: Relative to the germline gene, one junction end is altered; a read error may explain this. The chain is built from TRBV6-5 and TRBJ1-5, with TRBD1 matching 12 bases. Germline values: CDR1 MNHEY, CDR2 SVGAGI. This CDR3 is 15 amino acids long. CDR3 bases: TGTGCCAGCAGTTCGGGGACAGGGGGCAATCAGCCCCAGCAATTT. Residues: CASSSGTGGNQPQQF.

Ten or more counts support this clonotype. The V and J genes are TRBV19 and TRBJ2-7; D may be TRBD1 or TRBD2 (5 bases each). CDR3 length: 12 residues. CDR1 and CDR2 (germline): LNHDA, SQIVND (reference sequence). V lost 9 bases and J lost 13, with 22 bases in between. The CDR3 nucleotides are TGTGCCAGCTCCCCGGGGCCTAAAGTCCATTACTTC. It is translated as CASSPGPKVHYF.

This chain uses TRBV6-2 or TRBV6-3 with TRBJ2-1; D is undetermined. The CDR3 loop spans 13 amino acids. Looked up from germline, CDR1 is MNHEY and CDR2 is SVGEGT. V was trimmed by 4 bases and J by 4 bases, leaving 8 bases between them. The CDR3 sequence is CASSLGWYNEQFF. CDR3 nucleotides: TGTGCCAGCAGTTTAGGGTGGTACAATGAGCAGTTCTTC.

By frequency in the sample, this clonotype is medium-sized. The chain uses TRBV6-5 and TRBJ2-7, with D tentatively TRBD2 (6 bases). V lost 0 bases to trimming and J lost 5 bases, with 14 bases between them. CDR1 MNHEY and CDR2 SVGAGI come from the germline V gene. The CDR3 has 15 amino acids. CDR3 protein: CASSYSRGEEDEQYF. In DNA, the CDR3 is TGTGCCAGCAGTTACTCGAGAGGGGAGGAGGACGAGCAGTACTTC.

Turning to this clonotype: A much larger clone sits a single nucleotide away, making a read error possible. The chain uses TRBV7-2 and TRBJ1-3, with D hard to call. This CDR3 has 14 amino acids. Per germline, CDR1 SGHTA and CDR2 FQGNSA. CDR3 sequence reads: CASSWGVGGNTINF. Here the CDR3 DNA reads TGTGCCAGCAGCTGGGGAGTCGGTGGAAACACCATAAATTTT.

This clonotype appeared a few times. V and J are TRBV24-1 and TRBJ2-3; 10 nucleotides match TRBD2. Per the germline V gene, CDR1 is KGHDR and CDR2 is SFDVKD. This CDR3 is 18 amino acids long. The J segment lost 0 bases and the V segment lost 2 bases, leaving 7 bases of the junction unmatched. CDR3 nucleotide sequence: TGTGCCACCAGTGATTCCCCTAGCGGGAGCCCTAGCACAGATACGCAGTATTTT. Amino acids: CATSDSPSGSPSTDTQYF.

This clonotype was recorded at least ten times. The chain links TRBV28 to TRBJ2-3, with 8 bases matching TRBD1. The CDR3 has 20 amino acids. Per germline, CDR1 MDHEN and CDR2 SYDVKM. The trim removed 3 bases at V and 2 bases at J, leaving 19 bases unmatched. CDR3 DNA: TGTGCCAGCAGTTTCCCCCCTCAGGGGGCGGCGGCTAATTACACAGATACGCAGTATTTT. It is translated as CASSFPPQGAAANYTDTQYF.

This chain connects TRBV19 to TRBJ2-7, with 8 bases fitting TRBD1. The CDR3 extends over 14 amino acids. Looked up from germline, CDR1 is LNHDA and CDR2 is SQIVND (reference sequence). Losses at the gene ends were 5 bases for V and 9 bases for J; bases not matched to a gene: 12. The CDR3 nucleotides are TGTGCCAGTAGTGTCTGGACAGGGACCGCTGCGCAGTACTTC. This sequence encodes CASSVWTGTAAQYF.

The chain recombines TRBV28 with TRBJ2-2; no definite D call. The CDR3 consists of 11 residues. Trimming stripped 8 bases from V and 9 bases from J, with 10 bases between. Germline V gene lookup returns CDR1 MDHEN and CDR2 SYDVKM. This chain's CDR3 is CASGTYRELFF. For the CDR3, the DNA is TGTGCCAGCGGCACCTATCGGGAGCTGTTTTTT.

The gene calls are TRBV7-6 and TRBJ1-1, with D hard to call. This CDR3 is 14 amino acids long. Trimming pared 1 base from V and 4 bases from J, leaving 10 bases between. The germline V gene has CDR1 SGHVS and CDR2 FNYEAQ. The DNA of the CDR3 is TGTGCCAGCAGCTTAGGCTACAGTGGCACTGAAGCTTTCTTT. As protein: CASSLGYSGTEAFF.

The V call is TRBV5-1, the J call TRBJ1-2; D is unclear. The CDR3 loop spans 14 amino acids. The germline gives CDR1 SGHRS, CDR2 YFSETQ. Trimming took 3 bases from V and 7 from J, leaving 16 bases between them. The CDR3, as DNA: TGCGCCAGCAGCTACACTGACCCTGCCAGTGGCTACACCTTC. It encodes CASSYTDPASGYTF.

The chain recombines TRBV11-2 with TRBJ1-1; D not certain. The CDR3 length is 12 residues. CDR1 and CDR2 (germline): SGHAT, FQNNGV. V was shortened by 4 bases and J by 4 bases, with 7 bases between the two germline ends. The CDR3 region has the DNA TGTGCCAGCAGCTCCACGGGCACTGAAGCTTTCTTT. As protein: CASSSTGTEAFF.

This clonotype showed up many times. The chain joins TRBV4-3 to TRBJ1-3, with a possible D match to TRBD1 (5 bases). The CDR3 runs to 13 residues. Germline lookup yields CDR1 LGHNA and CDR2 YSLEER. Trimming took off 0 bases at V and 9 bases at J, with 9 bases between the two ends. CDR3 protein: CASSQDRELTIYF. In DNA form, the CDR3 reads TGCGCCAGCAGCCAAGACAGGGAACTCACCATATATTTT.

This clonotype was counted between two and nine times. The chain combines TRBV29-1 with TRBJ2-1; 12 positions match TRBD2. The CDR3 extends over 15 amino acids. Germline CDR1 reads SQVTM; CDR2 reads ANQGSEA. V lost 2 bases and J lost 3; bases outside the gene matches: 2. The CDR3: CSVEPTSGSYNEQFF. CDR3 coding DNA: TGCAGCGTTGAACCGACTAGCGGGAGCTACAATGAGCAGTTCTTC.

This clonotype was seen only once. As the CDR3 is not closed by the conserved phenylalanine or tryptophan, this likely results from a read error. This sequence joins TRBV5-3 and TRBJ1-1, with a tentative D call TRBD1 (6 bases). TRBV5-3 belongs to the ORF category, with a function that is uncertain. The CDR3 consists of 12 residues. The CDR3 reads CASSFPGAEAFY. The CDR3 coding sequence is TGTGCCAGCAGCTTCCCAGGGGCTGAAGCTTTCTAT.